The 4 T cell receptor beta chains below come from one sample, sequenced in a study of CD8+ T cells in alopecia areata. Sequencing used cDNA as its template, made by extracting RNA and reverse transcribing it. The repertoire was sequenced with immunoSEQ multiplex PCR; TCRdb's copy has only in-frame clones and lacks some. The sample includes some 110,000 clones, around two fifths of them seen just once. The sample comprised CD4+ T cells sorted from blood. These receptors were taken from a human donor with alopecia areata.

This clone was detected only a few times. The CDR3: CASSLNAETQYF. DNA for the CDR3: TGCGCCAGCAGCTTAAATGCGGAGACCCAGTACTTC. The chain joins TRBV5-1 to TRBJ2-5; D is unclear. Trimming removed 2 bases from V and 5 bases from J, with 7 bases in between. The CDR3 is 12 amino acids. The germline CDR1 and CDR2 sequences are SGHRS and YFSETQ.

The chain employs TRBV7-9 and TRBJ2-1; D is perhaps TRBD2 (6 bases). V lost 9 bases and J lost 8, with 17 bases in between. This CDR3 spans 13 amino acids. CDR1 is SEHNR and CDR2 is FQNEAQ in the germline V gene (reference sequence). CDR3 protein: CASKRVGQDEQFF. DNA of the CDR3: TGTGCCAGTAAGCGGGTAGGGCAGGATGAGCAGTTCTTC.

This clone has a handful of counts. The CDR3 reads CASSQGLAGVGEQFF. CDR3 nucleotide sequence: TGTGCCAGCTCCCAAGGCCTAGCGGGAGTTGGTGAGCAGTTCTTC. V is TRBV18 and J is TRBJ2-1; the match to TRBD2 covers 10 bases. The CDR3 is 15 amino acids. Per germline, CDR1 KGHSH and CDR2 LQKENI. V lost 6 bases to trimming and J lost 9 bases; unmatched junction nucleotides: 11.

This rearrangement joins TRBV6-5 to TRBJ1-5, with D hard to call. The CDR3 runs 15 residues. V was trimmed by 0 bases and J by 6 bases, leaving 12 bases between them. Germline loops: CDR1 MNHEY, CDR2 SVGAGI. Written as DNA, the CDR3 is TGTGCCAGCAGTTACTCCCCGGACGGAATTCAGCCCCAGCATTTT. This codes for CASSYSPDGIQPQHF.